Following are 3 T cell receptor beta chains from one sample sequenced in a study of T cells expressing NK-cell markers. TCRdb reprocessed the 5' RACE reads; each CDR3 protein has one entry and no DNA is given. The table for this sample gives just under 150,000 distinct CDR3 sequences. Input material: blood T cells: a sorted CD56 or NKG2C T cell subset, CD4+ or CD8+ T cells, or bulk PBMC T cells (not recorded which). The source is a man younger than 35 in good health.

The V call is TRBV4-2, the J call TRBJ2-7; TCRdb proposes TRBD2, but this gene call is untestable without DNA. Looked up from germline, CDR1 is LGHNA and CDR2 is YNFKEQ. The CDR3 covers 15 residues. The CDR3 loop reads CASSPGTSGTYEQYF.

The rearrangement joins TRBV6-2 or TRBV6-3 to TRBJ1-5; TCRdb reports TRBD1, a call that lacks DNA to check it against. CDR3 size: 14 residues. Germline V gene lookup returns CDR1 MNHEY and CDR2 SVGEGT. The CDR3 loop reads CASSQDRVYQPQHF.

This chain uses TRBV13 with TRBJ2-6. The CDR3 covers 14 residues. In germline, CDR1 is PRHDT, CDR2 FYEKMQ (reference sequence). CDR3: CASSLGSGANVLTF.